The 13 T cell receptor beta chains below all came from one sample that was sequenced in a study of blood T cell repertoires in COVID-19. Libraries were prepared by immunoSEQ multiplex PCR; TCRdb keeps only in-frame clonotypes and omits some of them. This repertoire shows hundreds of thousands of clones, about 88% found once; its top ten account for roughly 3%. Sequences were obtained from PBMCs or T cells enriched from blood (not recorded which). The source of these receptors is a woman aged 25-40 years who had recovered from COVID-19.

This clone occurred once. The chain combines TRBV5-8 with TRBJ2-3; D not resolved. This CDR3 region has 13 residues. Between the trimmed V and J ends, which lost 3 bases and 5 bases, there was a span of 10 bases. Germline CDR1 and CDR2: SGHTS and YDEGEE. The CDR3 loop is CASSSWSLDTQYF. The DNA of the CDR3 is TGTGCCAGCAGCTCCTGGAGCTTAGATACGCAGTATTTT.

The chain has TRBV28 and TRBJ1-2, with no clear D. The CDR3 loop spans 14 amino acids. V lost 1 base to trimming and J lost 5 bases, with 11 bases between them. CDR1 is MDHEN, CDR2 SYDVKM, per germline. CDR3 loop: CASSLLASYYGYTF. CDR3 in DNA: TGTGCCAGCAGTTTATTAGCCAGCTATTATGGCTACACCTTC.

V usage is TRBV7-9 and J usage is TRBJ1-2, with D perhaps matching TRBD1 (6 bases). Germline V lookup: CDR1 SEHNR, CDR2 FQNEAQ (reference sequence). V shed 0 bases and J shed 2 bases, with 19 bases lying between them. This CDR3 contains 18 residues. The CDR3: CASSLAPGGRYPNYGYTF. DNA of the CDR3: TGTGCCAGCAGCTTAGCGCCGGGGGGGCGCTACCCGAACTATGGCTACACCTTC.

This clone has just one count. The chain is built from TRBV19 and TRBJ1-6, with 8 positions matching TRBD1. The CDR3 totals 12 residues. Germline CDR1 LNHDA, CDR2 SQIVND (reference sequence). V trimming: 8 bases; J trimming: 7 bases; junction bases outside the gene matches: 1. The CDR3 sequence is CASGQGNSPLHF. The DNA for the CDR3 is TGTGCCAGTGGACAGGGAAATTCACCCCTCCACTTT.

The rearrangement joins TRBV2 to TRBJ1-4, with 7 bases matching TRBD1. The V and J ends lost 4 bases and 5 bases, in that order; junction bases with no gene match: 7. The CDR3 runs to 15 residues. Germline V CDR1 and CDR2: SNHLY, FYNNEI. In DNA, the CDR3 is TGTGCCAGCAGTGTTTACAGGGGTCCCAATGAAAAACTGTTTTTT. It specifies CASSVYRGPNEKLFF.

Regarding this clone: It may be a read error: a sequence one base away is much more abundant. The chain has TRBV6-5 and TRBJ1-4; TRBD1 matches 9 bases. Germline CDR1 and CDR2: MNHEY and SVGAGI. The length of the CDR3 is 15 residues. CDR3 region: CVSRSGTGSSEKLFF. DNA for the CDR3: TGTGTCAGCAGATCCGGGACAGGGTCATCTGAAAAACTGTTTTTT.

The chain couples TRBV27 to TRBJ1-1; 7 positions agree with TRBD1. V lost 5 bases to trimming and J lost 4 bases; unmatched junction nucleotides: 13. The CDR3 spans 16 residues. The germline V gene has CDR1 MNHEY and CDR2 SMNVEV (reference sequence). This CDR3 reads CASSPSWTGPSTEAFF. CDR3 DNA: TGTGCCAGCAGTCCCTCTTGGACAGGCCCGAGCACTGAAGCTTTCTTT.

The chain uses TRBV2 and TRBJ1-6; TRBD1 might be the D (6 bases). Germline V gene data show CDR1 as SNHLY and CDR2 as FYNNEI. The CDR3 loop spans 16 amino acids. The germline V and J ends were trimmed by 4 bases and 5 bases, with 15 bases remaining between them. CDR3 region: CASSGRQANNNSPLHF. The CDR3, as DNA: TGTGCCAGCAGTGGGCGACAGGCCAACAATAATTCACCCCTCCACTTT. Filled out from reference TRBV2 and TRBJ1-6, the complete variable domain reads EPEVTQTPSHQVTQMGQEVILRCVPISNHLYFYWYRQILGQKVEFLVSFYNNEISEKSEIFDDQFSVERPDGSNFTLKIRSTKLEDSAMYFCASSGRQANNNSPLHFGNGTRLTVT.

The chain is built from TRBV6-2 or TRBV6-3 and TRBJ2-5, with D perhaps TRBD1 (6 bases). Germline-derived CDR1 and CDR2 are MNHEY and SVGEGT. The CDR3 extends over 14 amino acids. Trimming took 4 bases from V and 5 from J, leaving 14 bases between them. CDR3 protein: CASSLTGYEETQYF. The CDR3, as DNA: TGTGCCAGCAGTTTAACAGGGTATGAGGAGACCCAGTACTTC.

The genes are TRBV7-9 and TRBJ2-7, with 7 bases fitting TRBD1. Germline CDR1 reads SEHNR; CDR2 reads FQNEAQ (reference sequence). The CDR3 sequence is 14 residues long. V trimming: 3 bases; J trimming: 2 bases; junction bases outside the gene matches: 4. The CDR3 spells CASSFPTGPYEQYF. CDR3 DNA sequence: TGTGCCAGCAGCTTTCCGACAGGGCCCTACGAGCAGTACTTC.

The chain links TRBV27 to TRBJ2-5; 7 nucleotides align to TRBD2. Looked up from germline, CDR1 is MNHEY and CDR2 is SMNVEV (reference sequence). Trimming removed 3 bases from V and 5 bases from J; junction bases left unmatched: 3. CDR3 length: 13 amino acids. As DNA, the CDR3 is TGTGCCAGCAGTTTTTCCGGGGGGGAGACCCAGTACTTC. This encodes CASSFSGGETQYF.

This clone was recorded once. V usage is TRBV15 and J usage is TRBJ2-7, with 9 bases aligning to TRBD1. The CDR3 sequence is 16 residues long. CDR1 is LNHNV, CDR2 YYDKDF, per germline (reference sequence). The V segment lost 0 bases and the J segment 1 base; nucleotides outside the gene matches: 4. CDR3 sequence (DNA): TGTGCCACCAGCAGAGATCCCGGGACAGGGTCCTACGAGCAGTACTTC. This translates into CATSRDPGTGSYEQYF.

This chain uses TRBV4-1 with TRBJ2-7; 9 bases are shared with TRBD1. V was clipped by 1 base and J by 7 bases; unmatched bases: 11. The germline V gene has CDR1 MGHRA and CDR2 YSYEKL. The CDR3 consists of 16 residues. CDR3 in amino acids: CASSQGWSDRGKEQYF. The CDR3 DNA reads TGCGCCAGCAGCCAAGGGTGGTCGGACAGGGGTAAAGAGCAGTACTTC.